This entry concerns a single T cell receptor beta chain. Its specificity is unknown. The data were obtained in a study of high-grade serous ovarian cancer treatment subgroups. Across the study: On average, approximately 14,000 reads and roughly 7,700 unique TCR beta rearrangements were obtained per sample. Study outcomes and limitations: Tumors within one patient showed repertoire similarity of about 0.11 to 0.79.

The CDR3 has 17 residues. The junction had 9 bases not matched to a gene; V was cut back by 0 bases and J by 4 bases. The germline CDR1 and CDR2 sequences are SGHNT and YYREEE (reference sequence). The protocol was immunoSEQ multiplex PCR, while the TCRdb copy is restricted to in-frame clones and leaves out a portion. The sample lists about 4,900 clones, 60% to 75% occurring once. Tumor samples were taken before definitive surgery or chemotherapy. Sample: tumor tissue. This receptor was obtained from a human donor with high-grade serous ovarian cancer. The chain recombines TRBV5-4 with TRBJ2-2, with TRBD2 identical over 7 bases. The CDR3 DNA reads as TGTGCCAGCAGCTTGGCTGGGGACTATACTTTCACCGGGGAGCTGTTTTTT. It codes for CASSLAGDYTFTGELFF.